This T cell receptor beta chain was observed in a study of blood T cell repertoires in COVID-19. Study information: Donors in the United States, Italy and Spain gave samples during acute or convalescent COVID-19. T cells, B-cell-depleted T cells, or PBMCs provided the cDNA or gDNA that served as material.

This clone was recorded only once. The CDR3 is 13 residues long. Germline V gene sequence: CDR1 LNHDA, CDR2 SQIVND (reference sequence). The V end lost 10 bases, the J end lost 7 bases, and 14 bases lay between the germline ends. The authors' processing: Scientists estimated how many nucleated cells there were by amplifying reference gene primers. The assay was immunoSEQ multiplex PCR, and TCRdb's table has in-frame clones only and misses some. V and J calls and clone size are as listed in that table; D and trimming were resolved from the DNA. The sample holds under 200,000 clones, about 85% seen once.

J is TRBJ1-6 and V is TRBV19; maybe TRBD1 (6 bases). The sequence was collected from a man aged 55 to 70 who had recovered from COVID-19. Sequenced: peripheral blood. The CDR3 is CATAGGGNSPLHF. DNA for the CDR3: TGTGCCACTGCGGGAGGGGGGAATTCACCCCTCCACTTT.